This T cell receptor beta chain was retrieved from a study of blood T cells in healthy people across ages. This clonotype showed up just a few times. With a J-beta primer mix and a sample-barcoded 5' primer, a second PCR ran roughly 6 to 11 cycles. TCRdb analysed the 5' RACE reads with MiXCR anew, one entry per CDR3 protein. The sample holds 1.4 million or so distinct CDR3 sequences, 35% to 45% seen once. The CDR3 consists of 15 residues. J gave up 1 base and V 6 bases, and 3 bases lay outside the gene matches. Germline loops: CDR1 SGHTA, CDR2 FQGNSA. The rearrangement uses TRBV7-2 and TRBJ2-1; 10 bases fit TRBD2. The sequence came from a woman under 30 in good health. Material for sequencing was blood. The CDR3 nucleotides read TGTGCCAGCAGAGGACTAGCGGATTCCTACAATGAGCAGTTCTTC. The encoded protein is CASRGLADSYNEQFF.